This TCR beta chain was sequenced for a study of blood T cells in healthy people across ages (dated by TCRdb to 2015 to 2017). Study-level background: In model experiments, template switching captured about one uniquely barcoded TCR beta cDNA molecule for every two T cells. The study measured age-related changes in TCR beta repertoire diversity using deep sequencing normalized with unique cDNA molecular identifiers. The donors were divided into four age groups: young (average approximately 17 years), middle-aged (approximately 39), aged (about 62) and long-lived (more than 75). To avoid experimental bias, donors of different ages were spread randomly across the sequencing lanes. Using the same blood draw, the study looked at two additional independent replicas of 1 million unique cDNA reads for two donors, one aged 18 to 30 and the other aged 80 or older. The paper as a whole reports these results and caveats: Estimates of total diversity based on one million sequenced T cells were considered lower bounds and underestimates. The CMV infection status of donors was not known, potentially confounding age-related changes in expanded clonotypes. There was a strong correlation between observed TCR beta diversity and the percentage of naive T cells measured by flow cytometry. Since profiling was done on bulk unsorted PBMCs, naive and antigen-experienced compartments could not be conclusively compared. Compared with the aged group, the long-lived group had more naive CD4+ T cells, fewer expanded clones and increased TCR diversity, a pattern suggesting age selection. Observed TCR beta diversity per million T cells fell roughly linearly with age, and a significant reduction was already apparent by age roughly 40.

Donors were about 36 systemically healthy Caucasian individuals from Russia aged roughly 6 to 100 years. Ten milliliters of peripheral blood were drawn from each donor into EDTA-treated Vacutainer tubes. PBMCs were isolated by Ficoll-Paque density-gradient centrifugation, with at least 7 million obtained per sample. Total RNA was extracted from PBMCs with Trizol reagent, with at least 6 micrograms obtained per sample. For every donor, an aliquot of PBMCs went through flow cytometry to measure the percentages of naive CD45RAhigh/CD27high T cells. Receptor libraries were prepared by 5' RACE. A second roughly 7 to 11 cycle PCR used a sample-barcoded 5' primer and a J-beta primer mix. A template-switch 5' adaptor carrying 12 random nucleotides introduced a unique molecular identifier onto each TCR beta cDNA molecule. Each sample yielded at least 3 million CDR3-containing paired-end reads. First-strand cDNA synthesis was performed from all RNA using the Mint cDNA synthesis kit, with priming by a TRBC-specific oligonucleotide. Following uracil-DNA glycosylase treatment, a first 18-cycle PCR with universal primers M1SS and BC2_uni_R was performed on all cDNA. On the study's bioinformatics: Normalization of each sample was performed by random selection of 1 million high-quality reads, each carrying a distinct molecular identifier. Reads with shared molecular identifiers were discarded instead of being binned into consensus sequences. MiTCR, with a Q25 quality threshold and the strictest error-elimination algorithm, was used for CDR3 identification, clonotype clustering and error correction. A nonparametric unseen species model with Euler transformation was used to estimate lower-bound total TCR beta diversity. The public reads were run again by TCRdb, first through fastp at Q25 and then through MiXCR, and only productive beta chains were kept. Each record represents a unique CDR3 protein, reported with the most common genes and DNA among its rows. TCRdb's processing, not the authors', yielded these V and J calls. In all, the sample holds around 1,900,000 distinct CDR3 sequences, and about two fifths of those were seen once. The ten largest clones represent more than 20% of the sample.

Regarding this clonotype: Its antigen has not been determined. No much larger clone exists at a distance of one base, and base qualities are not known.

Including cysteine and phenylalanine, the CDR3 has 14 amino acids. This entry keeps only the CDR3 DNA: 42 bases, framed from base 1. V lost 0 bases and J lost 7 bases; the stretch between them is 13 bases long. CDR1 and CDR2 were assigned from the germline V gene (reference sequence) as DFQATT and SNEGSKA. The rearranged chain carries TRBV20-1 and TRBJ1-5; too little of a D gene remains to name it. The sample comprised blood. This receptor was identified in a human donor in good health. The CDR3: CSARDSRAWQPQHF. The bases are TGCAGTGCTAGAGATTCAAGGGCCTGGCAGCCCCAGCATTTT.